Listed below are T cell receptor beta chains from one sample, sequenced in a study of a mutant IDH1 vaccine in newly diagnosed glioma. Measured with immunoSEQ multiplex PCR; TCRdb has only the in-frame clones, and not every one. The sample lists 29,000 or so clones, more than 70% occurring once. Antigens for these TCRs are unknown. The sample in question was PBMCs, obtained from a glioma patient whose treatment included an IDH1 peptide vaccine. The source is a woman under 30 with glioma. Both conserved end residues are part of each CDR3. D genes are given only for firm matches. Clone size is given for some rows only: seen once, a few or many times, or a class if the clone is expanded.

TRBV9	.	TRBJ2-3	.	CASSFMTGGSTDTQYF	TGTGCCAGCAGCTTTATGACAGGCGGAAGCACAGATACGCAGTATTTT
TRBV2	few	TRBJ2-2	.	CASSWAGRTGELFF	TGTGCCAGCAGTTGGGCAGGGCGCACCGGGGAGCTGTTTTTT
TRBV5-8	.	TRBJ2-1	TRBD2	CASSFGGLGQFF	TGTGCCAGCAGCTTCGGTGGACTAGGACAGTTCTTC
TRBV30	.	TRBJ2-1	TRBD1	CAAESGDSLYNEQFF	TGTGCCGCAGAATCCGGGGACAGCCTCTACAATGAGCAGTTCTTC
TRBV4-2	.	TRBJ2-1	.	CASSQERLAYNEQFF	TGTGCCAGCAGCCAAGAAAGGCTAGCGTACAATGAGCAGTTCTTC
TRBV5-6	.	TRBJ1-3	.	CASSFEGVSGNTIYF	TGTGCCAGCAGCTTCGAGGGGGTCTCTGGAAACACCATATATTTT
TRBV7-2	.	TRBJ2-1	TRBD1	CASSVGQGDNEQFF	TGTGCCAGCAGCGTGGGACAGGGGGACAATGAGCAGTTCTTC
TRBV2	.	TRBJ1-5	TRBD1	CASRNRQGSNQPQHF	TGTGCCAGCAGGAACCGACAGGGAAGCAATCAGCCCCAGCATTTT
TRBV5-1	.	TRBJ2-2	.	CASSDPGPNTGELFF	TGCGCCAGCAGCGATCCGGGACCTAACACCGGGGAGCTGTTTTTT
TRBV6-5	once	TRBJ1-1	.	CASTSRGGTEAFF	TGTGCCAGCACCTCCCGGGGAGGGACTGAAGCTTTCTTT
TRBV5-6	.	TRBJ1-2	TRBD1	CASSLRRGPAYGYTF	TGTGCCAGCAGCTTGCGGAGGGGGCCCGCCTATGGCTACACCTTC
TRBV23-1	.	TRBJ1-2	TRBD1	CAREGQVRGGYTF	TGCGCCAGAGAAGGACAGGTCAGGGGCGGCTACACCTTC
TRBV7-9	few	TRBJ2-1	.	CASSDYSNEQFF	TGTGCCAGCAGCGACTACAGTAATGAGCAGTTCTTC
TRBV2	.	TRBJ2-2	.	CASWPGSGTGELFF	TGTGCCAGCTGGCCCGGGAGCGGCACCGGGGAGCTGTTTTTT
TRBV6-4	.	TRBJ1-6	TRBD1	CASRRQGGNSPLHF	TGTGCCAGCAGGAGACAGGGGGGTAATTCACCCCTCCACTTT
TRBV21-1	.	TRBJ1-1	.	CASTVRAEGNTEAFF	TGTGCCAGCACCGTACGAGCTGAGGGAAACACTGAAGCTTTCTTT
TRBV7-9	.	TRBJ2-2	.	CASSLSAAGHTGELFF	TGTGCCAGCAGCTTATCGGCTGCTGGGCACACCGGGGAGCTGTTTTTT
TRBV29-1	.	TRBJ1-1	TRBD1	CSVAKGGQGGRLNTEAFF	TGCAGCGTTGCCAAAGGGGGACAGGGGGGTCGGCTGAACACTGAAGCTTTCTTT
TRBV20-1	.	TRBJ1-2	.	CSAFRDGYTF	TGCAGTGCTTTTCGGGACGGCTACACCTTC
TRBV7-9	.	TRBJ1-1	.	CASSSQAGTEAFF	TGTGCCAGCAGCTCCCAGGCCGGCACTGAAGCTTTCTTT
TRBV2	once	TRBJ1-4	.	CASSEGWSGRRSSSNEKLFF	TGTGCCAGCAGTGAAGGCTGGTCAGGTCGTCGGTCTTCGTCTAATGAAAAACTGTTTTTT
TRBV6-4	once	TRBJ2-7	.	CASSVNGYSYEQYF	TGTGCCAGCAGTGTCAACGGGTACTCCTACGAGCAGTACTTC
TRBV6-1	.	TRBJ2-5	TRBD1	CASSGGGTGLFETQYF	TGTGCCAGCAGTGGGGGGGGGACAGGGTTATTCGAGACCCAGTACTTC
TRBV5-6	.	TRBJ1-2	.	CASGISGARYGYTF	TGTGCCAGCGGAATATCCGGGGCGAGGTATGGCTACACCTTC
TRBV19	.	TRBJ2-2	.	CASSIIGELFF	TGTGCCAGTAGTATAATCGGGGAGCTGTTTTTT
TRBV4-2	.	TRBJ2-6	TRBD1	CASSPPLGQGPGANVLTF	TGTGCCAGCAGCCCCCCTCTGGGACAGGGGCCTGGGGCCAACGTCCTGACTTTC
TRBV30	few	TRBJ1-5	.	CAWSVGGNSNQPQHF	TGTGCCTGGAGTGTTGGAGGTAATAGCAATCAGCCCCAGCATTTT
TRBV27	.	TRBJ1-6	.	CASSLQSTLSPLHF	TGTGCCAGCAGTCTCCAATCTACCCTTTCACCCCTCCACTTT
TRBV9	.	TRBJ2-1	TRBD2	CASSVAPSGGVHEQFF	TGTGCCAGCAGCGTAGCTCCTAGCGGGGGGGTCCATGAGCAGTTCTTC
TRBV10-3	.	TRBJ2-1	TRBD1	CAISGGTVRSEQFF	TGTGCCATCAGTGGGGGGACAGTCCGTTCTGAGCAGTTCTTC
TRBV19	.	TRBJ1-2	.	CASSTGLTANYGYTF	TGTGCCAGTAGTACGGGACTCACAGCTAACTATGGCTACACCTTC
TRBV4-3	.	TRBJ2-7	TRBD2	CASSQDLTGGPYEQYF	TGCGCCAGCAGCCAAGATCTAACGGGAGGGCCCTACGAGCAGTACTTC
TRBV9	once	TRBJ2-7	.	CASSDVSSYEQYF	TGTGCCAGCAGCGACGTTAGCTCCTACGAGCAGTACTTC
TRBV19	.	TRBJ2-7	.	CASSPQGNEQYF	TGTGCCAGTAGTCCTCAGGGAAACGAGCAGTACTTC
TRBV19	few	TRBJ2-1	TRBD1	CASRKTGGGYNEQFF	TGTGCCAGTAGAAAAACAGGGGGCGGCTACAATGAGCAGTTCTTC
TRBV2	once	TRBJ2-7	TRBD2	CASRAGTSGSPEQYF	TGTGCCAGCAGGGCAGGGACTAGCGGGAGCCCCGAGCAGTACTTC
TRBV21-1	.	TRBJ2-6	.	CASSKDSLGTGASGANVLTF	TGTGCCAGCAGCAAAGATTCCCTCGGGACAGGGGCGAGCGGGGCCAACGTCCTGACTTTC
TRBV10-3	once	TRBJ2-7	TRBD1	CATQAPGQYEQYF	TGTGCCACCCAAGCGCCGGGACAGTACGAGCAGTACTTC
TRBV30	.	TRBJ1-5	.	CAWSDDGFNQPQHF	TGTGCCTGGAGTGATGACGGGTTCAATCAGCCCCAGCATTTT